This TCR beta chain was documented in a study of radiotherapy plus CTLA-4 blockade in lung cancer. About the study: Patients showed objective responses in 18% of cases, and disease control was achieved by under 35%.

In the case of this clone: Its antigen is not known.

TCRdb keeps only in-frame clones here, not all; method: immunoSEQ multiplex PCR. The table lists roughly 60,000 clones, approximately 76% of them singletons. Focal radiation with ipilimumab CTLA-4 blockade was given to patients with chemo-refractory metastatic non-small-cell lung cancer. J gave up 7 bases and V 2 bases, and 5 bases lay outside the gene matches. The CDR3 covers 15 residues. Germline V CDR1 and CDR2: SGHTA, FQGNSA. Study observations and caveats: TCR clones originating in tumors grew in number in blood after radiotherapy plus ipilimumab. Reports identified early blood T cell clone dynamics, with interferon-beta, as the best response predictor.

The rearrangement joins TRBV7-2 to TRBJ1-6, with TRBD1 matching over 7 bases. Source: peripheral blood, taken from a patient treated with radiotherapy plus ipilimumab. The source of this sequence is a human donor with non-small cell lung cancer who had a complete response to radiotherapy plus ipilimumab. In DNA form, the CDR3 reads TGTGCCAGCAGCTTACAGGGACAGCAAAATTCACCCCTCCACTTT. As protein: CASSLQGQQNSPLHF. The full variable domain, completed using reference TRBV7-2 and TRBJ1-6, is GAGVSQSPSNKVTEKGKDVELRCDPISGHTALYWYRQSLGQGLEFLIYFQGNSAPDKSGLPSDRFSAERTGGSVSTLTIQRTQQEDSAVYLCASSLQGQQNSPLHFGNGTRLTVT.